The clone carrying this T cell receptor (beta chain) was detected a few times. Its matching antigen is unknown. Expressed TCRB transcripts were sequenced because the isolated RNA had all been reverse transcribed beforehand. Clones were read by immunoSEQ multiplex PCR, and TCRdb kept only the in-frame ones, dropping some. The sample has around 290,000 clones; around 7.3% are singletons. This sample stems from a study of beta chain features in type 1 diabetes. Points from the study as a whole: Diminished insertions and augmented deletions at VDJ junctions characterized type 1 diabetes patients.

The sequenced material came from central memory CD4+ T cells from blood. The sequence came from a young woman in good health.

The CDR3 coding sequence is TGCAGCGCAGAAGGGGGGGTCGGCACTGAAGCTTTCTTT. Translated: CSAEGGVGTEAFF. The chain combines TRBV29-1 with TRBJ1-1; D possibly corresponds to TRBD1 (6 bases). V dropped 7 bases and J dropped 4 bases, with 16 bases sitting between them. The CDR3 is 13 residues long. Per germline, CDR1 SQVTM and CDR2 ANQGSEA. The whole variable domain, remainder taken from reference TRBV29-1 and TRBJ1-1, is SAVISQKPSRDICQRGTSLTIQCQVDSQVTMMFWYRQQPGQSLTLIATANQGSEATYESGFVIDKFPISRPNLTFSTLTVSNMSPEDSSIYLCSAEGGVGTEAFFGQGTRLTVV.